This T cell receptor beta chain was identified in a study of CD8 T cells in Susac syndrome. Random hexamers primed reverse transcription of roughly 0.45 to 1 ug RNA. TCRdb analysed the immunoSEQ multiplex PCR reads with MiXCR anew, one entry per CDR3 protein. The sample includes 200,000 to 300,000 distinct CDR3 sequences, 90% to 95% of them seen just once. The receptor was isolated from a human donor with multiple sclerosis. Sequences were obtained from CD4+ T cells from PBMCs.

Written as DNA, the CDR3 is TGTGCCAGCAGCCTAGTGTGGGACACCGGGGAGCTGTTTTTT. This codes for CASSLVWDTGELFF. The rearrangement uses TRBV12-3 or TRBV12-4 and TRBJ2-2; D unresolved. V was cut by 6 bases and J by 3 bases, with 11 bases left in between. CDR3 length equals 14 residues.